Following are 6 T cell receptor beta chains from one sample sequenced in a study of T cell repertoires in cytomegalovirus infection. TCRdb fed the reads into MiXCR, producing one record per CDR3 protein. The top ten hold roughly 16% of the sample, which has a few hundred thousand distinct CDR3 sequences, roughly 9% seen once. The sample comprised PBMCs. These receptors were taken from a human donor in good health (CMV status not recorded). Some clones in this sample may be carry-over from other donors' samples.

The CDR3 protein is CASSSLWGLAGQETQYF. In DNA form, the CDR3 reads TGTGCCAGCAGTTCTCTGTGGGGACTAGCGGGCCAAGAGACCCAGTACTTC. J is TRBJ2-5 and V is TRBV12-3 or TRBV12-4, with 12 bases fitting TRBD2. Losses at the gene ends were 4 bases for V and 1 base for J; bases not matched to a gene: 7. The CDR3 length is 17 residues.

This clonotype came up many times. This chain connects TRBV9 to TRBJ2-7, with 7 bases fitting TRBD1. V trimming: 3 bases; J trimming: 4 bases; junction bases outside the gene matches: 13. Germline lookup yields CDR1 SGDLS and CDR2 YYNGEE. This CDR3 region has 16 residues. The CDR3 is CASSAPPDRVEYEQYF. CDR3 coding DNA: TGTGCCAGCAGCGCCCCCCCAGACAGGGTTGAGTACGAGCAGTACTTC.

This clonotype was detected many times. This chain's CDR3 is CASSEGLAGGSQTQYF. The CDR3 DNA reads TGTGCCAGCAGCGAGGGACTAGCGGGGGGCAGCCAGACCCAGTACTTC. This chain joins TRBV7-2 and TRBJ2-5; 15 positions match TRBD2. Germline lookup yields CDR1 SGHTA and CDR2 FQGNSA. J was trimmed by 6 bases and V by 5 bases; bases with no gene match: 7. There are 16 residues in the CDR3.

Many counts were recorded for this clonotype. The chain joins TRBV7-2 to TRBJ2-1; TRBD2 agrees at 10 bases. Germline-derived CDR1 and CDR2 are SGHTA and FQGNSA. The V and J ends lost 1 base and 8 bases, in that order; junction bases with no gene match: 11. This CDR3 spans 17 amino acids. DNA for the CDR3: TGTGCCAGCAGCTTAGTCCGGCCTAGCGGGGGTGTAGATGAGCAGTTCTTC. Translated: CASSLVRPSGGVDEQFF.

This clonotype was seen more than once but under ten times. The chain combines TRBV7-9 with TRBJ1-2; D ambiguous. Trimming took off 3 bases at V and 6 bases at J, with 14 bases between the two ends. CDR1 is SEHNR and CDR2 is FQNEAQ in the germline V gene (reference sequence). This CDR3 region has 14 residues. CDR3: CASSFSNQADGYTF. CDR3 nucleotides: TGTGCCAGCAGCTTTTCTAATCAGGCGGATGGCTACACCTTC.

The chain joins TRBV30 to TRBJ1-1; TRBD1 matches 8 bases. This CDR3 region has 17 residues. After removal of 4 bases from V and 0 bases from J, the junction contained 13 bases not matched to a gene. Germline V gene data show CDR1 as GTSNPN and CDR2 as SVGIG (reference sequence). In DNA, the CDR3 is TGTGCCTGGAACAAAGGTCCAGGGGGACAGGTGAACACTGAAGCTTTCTTT. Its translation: CAWNKGPGGQVNTEAFF.